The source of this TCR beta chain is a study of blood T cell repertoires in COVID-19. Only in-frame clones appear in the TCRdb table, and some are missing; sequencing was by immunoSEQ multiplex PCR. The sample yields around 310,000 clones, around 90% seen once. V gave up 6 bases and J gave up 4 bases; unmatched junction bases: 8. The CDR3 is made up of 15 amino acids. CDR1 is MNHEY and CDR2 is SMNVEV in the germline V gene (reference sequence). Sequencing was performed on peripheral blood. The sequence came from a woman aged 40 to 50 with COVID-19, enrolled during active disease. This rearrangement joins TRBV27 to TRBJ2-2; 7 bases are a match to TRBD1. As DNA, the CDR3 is TGTGCCAGCAGGGCCGGGACAGTCCCCACCGGGGAGCTGTTTTTT. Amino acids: CASRAGTVPTGELFF.